Sequencing of this T cell receptor beta chain was carried out in a study of CD8+CD57+ T cells in acquired aplastic anemia. Overall study context: Across the sorted CD4+ and CD8+ cells, DNA amounts averaged 3.2 ug.

CDR3 and TCR beta VDJ profiling relied on a genomic DNA template. Using its own MiXCR run on the reads, TCRdb lists one record per CDR3 protein. In the table there are about 81,000 distinct CDR3 sequences, more than 40% of which are singletons. This clonotype was recorded at least ten times. The antigen remains unidentified. Points from the study as a whole: Common to patients and controls were 25 to 30 CD8+ CDR3 sequences. Simpson's diversity of CD8+ cells was not significantly different in patients compared with controls.

The sequenced sample consisted of sorted CD4+, CD8+, or CD8+CD57+ T cells (not recorded which) from PBMCs. This sequence originates from a human donor in good health, serving as a control.

The CDR3 protein is CASSRASYEQYF. CDR3 DNA: TGCGCCAGCAGTCGCGCATCCTACGAGCAGTACTTC. The chain employs TRBV10-2 and TRBJ2-7; D remains ambiguous. CDR1 is WSHSY, CDR2 SAAADI, per germline. The CDR3 has 12 amino acids. The V gene lost 5 bases and the J gene lost 1 base, with 6 bases spanning the gap.